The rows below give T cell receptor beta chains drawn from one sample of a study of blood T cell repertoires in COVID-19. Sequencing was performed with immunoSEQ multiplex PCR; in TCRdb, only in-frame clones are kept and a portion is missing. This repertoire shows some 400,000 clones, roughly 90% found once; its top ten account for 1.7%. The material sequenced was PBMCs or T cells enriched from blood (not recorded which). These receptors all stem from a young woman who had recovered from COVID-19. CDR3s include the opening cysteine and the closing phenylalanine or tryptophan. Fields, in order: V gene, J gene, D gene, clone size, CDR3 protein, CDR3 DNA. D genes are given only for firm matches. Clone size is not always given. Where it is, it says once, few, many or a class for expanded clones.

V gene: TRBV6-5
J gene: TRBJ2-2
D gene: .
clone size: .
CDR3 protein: CASSTGILTGELFF
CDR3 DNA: TGTGCCAGCAGCACCGGGATACTCACCGGGGAGCTGTTTTTT

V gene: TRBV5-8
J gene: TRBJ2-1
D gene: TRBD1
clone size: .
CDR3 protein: CASSSRDRGFSEQFF
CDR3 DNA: TGTGCCAGCAGTTCCCGGGACAGGGGGTTTAGTGAGCAGTTCTTC

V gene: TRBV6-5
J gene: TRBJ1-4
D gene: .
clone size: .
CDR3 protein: CASGRGGVIFEKLFF
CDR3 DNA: TGTGCCAGCGGGAGGGGAGGGGTAATATTTGAAAAACTGTTTTTT

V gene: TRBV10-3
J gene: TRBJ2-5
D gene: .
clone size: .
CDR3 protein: CAISATESQETQYF
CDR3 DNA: TGTGCCATCAGTGCTACCGAGAGCCAAGAGACCCAGTACTTC

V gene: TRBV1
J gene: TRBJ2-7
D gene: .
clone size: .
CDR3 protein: CTSSQEGSETSGRAHQGEQYF
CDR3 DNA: TGCACCAGCAGCCAAGAAGGATCCGAGACTAGCGGGAGGGCCCATCAAGGCGAGCAGTACTTC

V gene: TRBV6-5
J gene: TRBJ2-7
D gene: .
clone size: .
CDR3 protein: CASRGTGEYF
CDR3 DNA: TGTGCCAGTAGGGGGACCGGGGAGTACTTC

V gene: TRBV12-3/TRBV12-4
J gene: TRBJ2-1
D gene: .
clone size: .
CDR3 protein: CASSLVKYNEQFF
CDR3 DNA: TGTGCCAGCAGTTTAGTCAAATACAATGAGCAGTTCTTC

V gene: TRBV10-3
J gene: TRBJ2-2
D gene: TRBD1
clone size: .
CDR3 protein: CAISGTGAGELFF
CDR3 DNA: TGTGCCATCAGTGGAACAGGGGCCGGGGAGCTGTTTTTT

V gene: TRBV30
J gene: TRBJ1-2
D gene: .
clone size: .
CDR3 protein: CACSQGPDGYTF
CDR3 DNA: TGTGCCTGTTCACAGGGCCCCGATGGCTACACCTTC

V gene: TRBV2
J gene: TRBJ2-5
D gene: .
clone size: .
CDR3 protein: CASRIQETQYF
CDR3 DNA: TGTGCCAGCAGAATACAAGAGACCCAGTACTTC

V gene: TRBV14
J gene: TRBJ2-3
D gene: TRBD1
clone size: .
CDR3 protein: CASSQGWTGYTDTQYF
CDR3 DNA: TGTGCCAGCAGCCAAGGTTGGACAGGGTACACAGATACGCAGTATTTT

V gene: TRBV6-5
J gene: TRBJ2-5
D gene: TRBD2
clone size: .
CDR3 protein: CASNPGLAETQYF
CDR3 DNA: TGTGCCAGCAATCCGGGACTAGCGGAGACCCAGTACTTC

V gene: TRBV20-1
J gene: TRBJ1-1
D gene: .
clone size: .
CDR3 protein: CSASRPRGSTEAFF
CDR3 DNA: TGCAGTGCTAGTCGCCCCAGGGGATCCACTGAAGCTTTCTTT

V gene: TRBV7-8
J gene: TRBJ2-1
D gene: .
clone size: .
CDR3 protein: CASSLIQGDEQFF
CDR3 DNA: TGTGCCAGCAGCCTAATACAGGGAGATGAGCAGTTCTTC

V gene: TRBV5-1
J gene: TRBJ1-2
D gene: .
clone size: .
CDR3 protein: CASSSNRAGDYGYTF
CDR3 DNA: TGCGCCAGCAGCTCAAACCGGGCCGGGGACTATGGCTACACCTTC

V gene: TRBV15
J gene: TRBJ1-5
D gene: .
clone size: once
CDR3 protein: CATSRAGGDQPQHF
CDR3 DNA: TGTGCCACCAGCAGAGCGGGCGGGGATCAGCCCCAGCATTTT

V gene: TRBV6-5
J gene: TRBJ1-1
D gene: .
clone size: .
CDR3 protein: CASSYGEGGGTEAFF
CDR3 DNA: TGTGCCAGCAGCTACGGCGAGGGAGGGGGCACTGAAGCTTTCTTT

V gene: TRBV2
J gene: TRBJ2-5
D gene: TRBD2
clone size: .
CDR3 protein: CASSEARGRAGETQYF
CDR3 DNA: TGTGCCAGCAGTGAAGCGCGAGGGAGGGCCGGGGAGACCCAGTACTTC

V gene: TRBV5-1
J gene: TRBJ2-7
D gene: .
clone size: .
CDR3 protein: CASSLRDSTYEQYF
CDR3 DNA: TGCGCCAGCAGCTTAAGAGACAGCACCTACGAGCAGTACTTC

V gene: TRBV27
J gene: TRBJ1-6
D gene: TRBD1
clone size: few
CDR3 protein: CASRLGTGSGSPLHF
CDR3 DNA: TGTGCCAGCAGGTTAGGGACAGGCTCAGGGTCACCCCTCCACTTT

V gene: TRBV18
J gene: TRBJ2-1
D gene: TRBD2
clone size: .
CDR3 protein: CASSPSRGGNEQFF
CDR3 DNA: TGTGCCAGCTCACCAAGTCGCGGGGGCAATGAGCAGTTCTTC

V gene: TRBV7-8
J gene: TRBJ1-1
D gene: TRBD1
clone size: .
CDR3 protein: CASRQDRGRGTEAFF
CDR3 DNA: TGTGCCAGCAGACAAGACAGGGGGCGAGGCACTGAAGCTTTCTTT

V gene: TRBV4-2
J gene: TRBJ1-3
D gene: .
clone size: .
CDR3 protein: CASSQEVTGRGNTIYF
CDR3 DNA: TGTGCCAGCAGCCAAGAGGTCACAGGGCGGGGAAACACCATATATTTT

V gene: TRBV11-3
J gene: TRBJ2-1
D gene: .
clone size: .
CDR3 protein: CASSFTGNNEQFF
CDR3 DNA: TGTGCCAGCAGCTTTACAGGTAATAATGAGCAGTTCTTC

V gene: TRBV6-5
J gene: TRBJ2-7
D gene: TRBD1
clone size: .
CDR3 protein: CASSYTPGTGGEKQYF
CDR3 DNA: TGTGCCAGCAGTTACACTCCCGGGACAGGGGGCGAAAAGCAGTACTTC

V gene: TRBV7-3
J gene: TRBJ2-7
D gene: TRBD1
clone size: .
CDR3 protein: CASSSGTAPGEQYF
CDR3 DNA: TGTGCCAGCAGCTCCGGGACAGCCCCGGGAGAGCAGTACTTC

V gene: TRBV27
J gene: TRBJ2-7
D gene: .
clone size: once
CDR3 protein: CATAGRLGEQYF
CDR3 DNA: TGTGCCACCGCAGGGCGATTAGGCGAGCAGTACTTC

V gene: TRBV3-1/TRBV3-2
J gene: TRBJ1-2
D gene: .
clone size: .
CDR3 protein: CASSQADSPVRGYTF
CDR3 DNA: TGTGCCAGCAGCCAAGCGGACAGCCCCGTTCGTGGCTACACCTTC

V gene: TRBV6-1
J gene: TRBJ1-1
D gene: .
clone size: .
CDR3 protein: CASSEATLMNTEAFF
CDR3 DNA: TGTGCCAGCAGTGAAGCGACACTCATGAACACTGAAGCTTTCTTT

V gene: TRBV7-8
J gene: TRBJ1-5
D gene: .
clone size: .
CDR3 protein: CASSLFLNQPQHF
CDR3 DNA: TGTGCCAGCTCCCTTTTTCTTAATCAGCCCCAGCATTTT

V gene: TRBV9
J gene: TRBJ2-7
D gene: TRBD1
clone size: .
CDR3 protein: CASSKSGTGDEQYF
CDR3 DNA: TGTGCCAGCAGCAAATCCGGGACAGGGGACGAGCAGTACTTC

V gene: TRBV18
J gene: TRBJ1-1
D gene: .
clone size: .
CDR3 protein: CASSPDKNTEAFF
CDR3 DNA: TGTGCCAGCTCACCGGACAAGAACACTGAAGCTTTCTTT